These 18 T cell receptor beta chains share one sample of origin, sequenced in a study of early T cells in non-severe SARS-CoV-2 infection. MiXCR, run by TCRdb on the 5' RACE reads, gives a single entry per CDR3 protein. This sample has approximately 60,000 distinct CDR3 sequences; 10% to 15% occur once, and the top ten carry 2.5% to 3.5%. The specimen was whole blood. The receptor source for this set is an adult who was a healthcare worker with PCR-confirmed SARS-CoV-2 infection or an uninfected control (not recorded which).

This clonotype was observed at least ten times. This chain connects TRBV12-3 or TRBV12-4 to TRBJ1-1; D is perhaps TRBD1 (5 bases). The CDR3 spans 16 residues. The V end was cut by 2 bases, the J end by 1 base, with 14 bases between. CDR3 residues: CASSLKRGGGNTEAFF. In DNA, the CDR3 is TGTGCCAGCAGTTTAAAACGCGGTGGGGGGAACACTGAAGCTTTCTTT.

Many counts were recorded for this clonotype. The rearrangement joins TRBV6-4 to TRBJ2-5; D is possibly TRBD1 or TRBD2 (6 bases each). Looked up from germline, CDR1 is MRHNA and CDR2 is SNTAGT. The CDR3 covers 14 residues. V lost 10 bases and J lost 0, with 15 bases in between. CDR3 amino acids: CATEEGQDQETQYF. CDR3 nucleotides: TGTGCCACGGAGGAGGGACAAGACCAAGAGACCCAGTACTTC.

This clonotype was found many times. J is TRBJ2-7 and V is TRBV5-1; 8 nucleotides line up with TRBD1. Unmatched junction bases numbered 17, after V lost 5 bases and J lost 7 bases. The CDR3 consists of 16 residues. Germline CDR1 is SGHRS and CDR2 is YFSETQ. CDR3 in DNA: TGCGCCAGCAGTTTTGATCGAGGACAGGGATCTTATGAGCAGTACTTC. Protein: CASSFDRGQGSYEQYF.

This clonotype was found many times. Here the CDR3 reads CASSLGSSNQPQHF. In nucleotides, the CDR3 is TGTGCCAGCAGCCTGGGCAGTTCCAATCAGCCCCAGCATTTT. This chain links TRBV12-3 or TRBV12-4 with TRBJ1-5; D remains ambiguous. This CDR3 spans 14 amino acids. With 6 bases removed from V and 3 bases from J, the gap between germline ends came to 12 bases.

The chain carries TRBV15 and TRBJ2-1; D may be TRBD2 (6 bases). Germline V gene lookup returns CDR1 LNHNV and CDR2 YYDKDF (reference sequence). The length of the CDR3 is 17 residues. V gave up 0 bases and J gave up 6 bases, with 18 bases separating them. The CDR3 nucleotides are TGTGCCACCAGCAGAGAGCCGGCCGGAGGGCGGGGCAATGAGCAGTTCTTC. Its translation: CATSREPAGGRGNEQFF.

This clonotype has only a few counts. The rearrangement joins TRBV5-1 to TRBJ2-5; D call uncertain. The length of the CDR3 is 14 residues. V was clipped by 0 bases and J by 2 bases, with 8 bases between them. In germline, CDR1 is SGHRS, CDR2 YFSETQ. The CDR3 protein is CASSLGQWQETQYF. For the CDR3, the DNA is TGCGCCAGCAGCTTGGGACAATGGCAAGAGACCCAGTACTTC.

This clonotype appeared a few times. V usage is TRBV25-1 and J usage is TRBJ1-1; the D gene is possibly TRBD1 (5 bases). CDR3 length: 15 residues. Germline V gene data show CDR1 as MGHDK and CDR2 as SYGVNS. V lost 6 bases to trimming and J lost 1 base, with 15 bases between them. In DNA form, the CDR3 reads TGTGCCAGCAGCAGCTCAGGGTGGGGGAACACTGAAGCTTTCTTT. This gives the protein CASSSSGWGNTEAFF.

This clonotype occurred many times. The V call is TRBV12-3 or TRBV12-4, the J call TRBJ1-6; D is ambiguous. CDR3 length: 11 residues. The germline V and J ends were trimmed by 4 bases and 14 bases, with 9 bases remaining between them. DNA for the CDR3: TGTGCCAGCAGTTCAGACGTAGCCCTCCACTTT. Its translation is CASSSDVALHF.

V gene TRBV19 combines with J gene TRBJ2-3; D call uncertain. Trimming shortened V by 6 bases and J by 0 bases, and 16 bases separated the two germline ends. Per the germline V gene, CDR1 is LNHDA and CDR2 is SQIVND (reference sequence). The CDR3 covers 16 residues. The CDR3 region has the DNA TGTGCCAGTAGAAGTTTGATCGGGTCTAGCACAGATACGCAGTATTTT. This gives the protein CASRSLIGSSTDTQYF. Full variable domain (remainder filled in from reference TRBV19 and TRBJ2-3): DGGITQSPKYLFRKEGQNVTLSCEQNLNHDAMYWYRQDPGQGLRLIYYSQIVNDFQKGDIAEGYSVSREKKESFPLTVTSAQKNPTAFYLCASRSLIGSSTDTQYFGPGTRLTVL.

This clonotype was seen at least ten times. CDR3 bases: TGTGCCAGCAGTTACCTCAGGGTAACTAGCGCCAGTGACAATGAGCAGTTCTTC. It is translated as CASSYLRVTSASDNEQFF. The chain employs TRBV6-9 and TRBJ2-1; 7 bases align to TRBD2. V was pared by 3 bases and J by 5 bases, with 16 bases of the junction left unmatched. This CDR3 comprises 18 residues. Germline CDR1 MNHGY, CDR2 SVAAGI.

There are many counts of this clonotype. This chain connects TRBV2 to TRBJ2-3; 10 bases are shared with TRBD2. The junction had 14 bases not matched to a gene; V was cut back by 6 bases and J by 2 bases. The length of the CDR3 is 18 residues. CDR1 and CDR2 (germline): SNHLY, FYNNEI. The CDR3 sequence: CASRIPSGSEAPTDTQYF. The CDR3 DNA is TGTGCCAGCAGAATTCCTAGCGGGAGCGAGGCGCCCACAGATACGCAGTATTTT.

This clonotype appeared many times. The chain employs TRBV29-1 and TRBJ2-7; D might be TRBD1 (5 bases). CDR3 length: 14 amino acids. Germline loops: CDR1 SQVTM, CDR2 ANQGSEA. V dropped 7 bases and J dropped 1 base, with 17 bases sitting between them. DNA for the CDR3: TGCAGCGCCAAGAATCAGGACAATTCCTACGAGCAGTACTTC. It yields the protein CSAKNQDNSYEQYF.

This clonotype was observed at least ten times. The chain carries TRBV7-6 and TRBJ1-1, with D maybe TRBD1 (5 bases). From germline, CDR1 is SGHVS and CDR2 FNYEAQ. Trimming took 1 base from V and 5 from J, leaving 14 bases between them. CDR3 length: 15 amino acids. CDR3 coding DNA: TGTGCCAGCAGCTTAGTCGTCGGGGCCCAAACTGAAGCTTTCTTT. Translated, it gives CASSLVVGAQTEAFF.

This clonotype was observed at least ten times. This sequence joins TRBV6-5 and TRBJ1-1; D call uncertain. Per the germline V gene, CDR1 is MNHEY and CDR2 is SVGAGI. This CDR3 is 15 amino acids long. The V gene lost 4 bases and the J gene lost 1 base, with 13 bases spanning the gap. The CDR3 coding sequence is TGTGCCAGCAGTTCACCCAGTAACCCGAACACTGAAGCTTTCTTT. It translates to CASSSPSNPNTEAFF.

This chain links TRBV19 with TRBJ2-1; 7 bases map to TRBD2. Germline trimming cut 4 bases from V and 9 bases from J; bases unmatched to any gene: 9. Germline V lookup: CDR1 LNHDA, CDR2 SQIVND (reference sequence). The length of the CDR3 is 14 residues. The CDR3 is CASSTTGTIGEQFF. CDR3 bases: TGTGCCAGTAGTACTACGGGGACTATTGGTGAGCAGTTCTTC.

The rearrangement links TRBV4-1 to TRBJ1-1, with D possibly being TRBD1 (5 bases). V was shortened by 4 bases and J by 4 bases, with 13 bases between the two germline ends. The CDR3 runs to 14 residues. Germline V gene sequence: CDR1 MGHRA, CDR2 YSYEKL. The CDR3 sequence is CASSRGYVGTEAFF. In DNA form, the CDR3 reads TGCGCCAGCAGCCGGGGCTACGTGGGCACTGAAGCTTTCTTT.

This clonotype has at least ten counts. The chain carries TRBV29-1 and TRBJ2-1; possible D gene TRBD2, 6 bases. V was cut by 0 bases and J by 12 bases, with 9 bases left in between. The CDR3 has 11 amino acids. Germline CDR1 reads SQVTM; CDR2 reads ANQGSEA. The CDR3 loop reads CSVEDGGGQFF. CDR3 sequence (DNA): TGCAGCGTTGAAGACGGGGGAGGGCAGTTCTTC.

The chain combines TRBV12-5 with TRBJ2-7, with 7 bases aligning to TRBD1. The CDR3 length is 18 residues. V shed 0 bases, J shed 1 base, and the junction held 12 bases outside the gene matches. The germline V gene has CDR1 LGHNT and CDR2 FRNRAP. The CDR3 loop is CASGLVTKGQLASYEQYF. The DNA of the CDR3 is TGTGCTAGTGGTTTGGTTACGAAGGGACAGTTGGCTTCCTACGAGCAGTACTTC.